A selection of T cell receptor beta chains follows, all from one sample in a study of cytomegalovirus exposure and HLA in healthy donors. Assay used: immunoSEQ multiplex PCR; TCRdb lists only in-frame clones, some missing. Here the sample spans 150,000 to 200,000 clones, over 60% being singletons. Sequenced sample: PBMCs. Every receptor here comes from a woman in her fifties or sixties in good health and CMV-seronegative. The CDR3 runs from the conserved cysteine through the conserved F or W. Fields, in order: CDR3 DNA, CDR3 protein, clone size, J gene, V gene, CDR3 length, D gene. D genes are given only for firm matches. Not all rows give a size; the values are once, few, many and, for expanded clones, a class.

TGTGCCAGTAGGGGACATAGAGAGCAGTACTTC CASRGHREQYF - TRBJ2-7 TRBV19 11 -
TGTGCCAGCAGCTCGCACAACAGGGAAGAGACCCAGTACTTC CASSSHNREETQYF - TRBJ2-5 TRBV13 14 -
TGTGCCAGCAGCTTTTCGGGACAGGGGGCAGGAGAGCAGTTCTTC CASSFSGQGAGEQFF - TRBJ2-1 TRBV7-2 15 TRBD1
TGTGCCAGCAGCGTAGGGGGAGGGACCCACCAAGAGACCCAGTACTTC CASSVGGGTHQETQYF - TRBJ2-5 TRBV9 16 TRBD2
TGTGCCAGCAGCCGAAACAGGGCCCATGGCTACACCTTC CASSRNRAHGYTF once TRBJ1-2 TRBV5-6 13 -
TGTGCCAGCATAGGGGGAGTCGGTTCACCCCTCCACTTT CASIGGVGSPLHF few TRBJ1-6 TRBV28 13 -
TGCGCCAGCAGCCAAGTGGGGGGGCGAGGCTACACCTTC CASSQVGGRGYTF - TRBJ1-2 TRBV4-3 13 -
TGTGCCAGCAGCTTAGCGTCGAGAGACAGGGAGAGCACTGAAGCTTTCTTT CASSLASRDRESTEAFF - TRBJ1-1 TRBV7-9 17 TRBD1
TGTGCCAGTAGGATGGGACTAAGAAACACCATATATTTT CASRMGLRNTIYF - TRBJ1-3 TRBV19 13 -
TGTTCCAGCAGCTTAGCGCTAACGGGGTCAGCCTGGAACACTGAAGCTTTCTTT CSSSLALTGSAWNTEAFF - TRBJ1-1 TRBV7-9 18 -
TGTGCCAGCACCCTGTCGGGGGGCCAAAATTCACCCCTCCACTTT CASTLSGGQNSPLHF - TRBJ1-6 TRBV5-6 15 -
TGCGCCAGCAGCTTGGCCGTGGTCGGGACAGTCTACAATGAGCAGTTCTTC CASSLAVVGTVYNEQFF - TRBJ2-1 TRBV5-1 17 TRBD1
TGTGCCAGCAGTTTATTCGGGGGGGGTGGTGAAAAACTGTTTTTT CASSLFGGGGEKLFF - TRBJ1-4 TRBV27 15 -
TGTGCCAGCAGCGAGGCGGGCCTAAAGGCGGAGACCCAGTACTTC CASSEAGLKAETQYF - TRBJ2-5 TRBV5-5 15 -
TGTGCCAGCAGCGCGGGGGACAGTAATTCACCCCTCCACTTT CASSAGDSNSPLHF - TRBJ1-6 TRBV9 14 TRBD1
TGTGCCAGCAGCCGACAGGGGCCCCACACTGAAGCTTTCTTT CASSRQGPHTEAFF - TRBJ1-1 TRBV7-2 14 TRBD1
TGTGCCAGCAGTTTTGGGGGGTCTATACGGGGCTACACCTTC CASSFGGSIRGYTF - TRBJ1-2 TRBV28 14 -
TGTGCCAGCAGACGAAACAGGGGCGCAACGAACACCGGGGAGCTGTTTTTT CASRRNRGATNTGELFF - TRBJ2-2 TRBV7-2 17 TRBD1
TGTGCCAGCAGGGGGACATTAACAGGAAACACCATATATTTT CASRGTLTGNTIYF - TRBJ1-3 TRBV6-1 14 -
TGCGCCAGCAGCTACTGGACAGCAACTAATGAAAAACTGTTTTTT CASSYWTATNEKLFF - TRBJ1-4 TRBV5-1 15 -
TGTGCCAGCAGTTACTCACGGGGATCGTCATATGGCTACACCTTC CASSYSRGSSYGYTF - TRBJ1-2 TRBV6-6 15 -
TGCGCCACCAGCCAAGAAGGGGGCAATGAGCAGTTCTTC CATSQEGGNEQFF - TRBJ2-1 TRBV4-1 13 -
TGTGCCAGCAGCTTAGAGGACAGGGGCCACGAGCAGTACTTC CASSLEDRGHEQYF - TRBJ2-7 TRBV7-2 14 TRBD1
TGTGCCAGCAGTTTGTGGGGGGGGCGCAATGAGCAGTTCTTC CASSLWGGRNEQFF few TRBJ2-1 TRBV28 14 -
TGTGCCAGCAGTTTTCGGCTCGGGGGGCTGAACACTGAAGCTTTCTTT CASSFRLGGLNTEAFF once TRBJ1-1 TRBV13 16 -
TGTGCCAGTTCCCCCCGGGTTGGCTACACCTTC CASSPRVGYTF few TRBJ1-2 TRBV28 11 -
TGTGCCAGCCGGACAGGAGATTCAGATACGCAGTATTTT CASRTGDSDTQYF - TRBJ2-3 TRBV28 13 TRBD1
TGTGCCAGCAGCCCCAGACATGGCACTGAAGCTTTCTTT CASSPRHGTEAFF - TRBJ1-1 TRBV7-9 13 -
TGTGCCAGCAGGACCACCGGTGCGGGGAACACTGAAGCTTTCTTT CASRTTGAGNTEAFF - TRBJ1-1 TRBV25-1 15 -
TGTGCCAGCAGCGTAGGGGCTGTCTCCTACGAGCAGTACTTC CASSVGAVSYEQYF - TRBJ2-7 TRBV9 14 -
TGTGCCAGTAGCACCCGAGACGAGCAGTACTTC CASSTRDEQYF - TRBJ2-7 TRBV19 11 -
TGTGCCAGCAGTTTTCCGGAGGGAAACACCATATATTTT CASSFPEGNTIYF - TRBJ1-3 TRBV6-6 13 -
TGTGCCAGTAGTCCCCGACGCGGGGTTGGCACTGAAGCTTTCTTT CASSPRRGVGTEAFF - TRBJ1-1 TRBV19 15 -
TGTGCCAGCAGTCGCCATACAGGGAGATACGAGCAGTACTTC CASSRHTGRYEQYF - TRBJ2-7 TRBV28 14 -
TGTGCCAGCAGGGGGGGGAGGCAGAACACTGAAGCTTTCTTT CASRGGRQNTEAFF once TRBJ1-1 TRBV27 14 -
TGTTCCAGCAGCTTAGTGGGGACAGTGAACAATGAGCAGTTCTTC CSSSLVGTVNNEQFF - TRBJ2-1 TRBV7-9 15 TRBD1
TGTGCCAGCAGCAAAGTTTGGAAGGGGGGGTGCACAGATACGCAGTATTTT CASSKVWKGGCTDTQYF - TRBJ2-3 TRBV21-1 17 -
TGTGCCAGCAGCCCCAGGACAGGGAGGGACTATGGCTACACCTTC CASSPRTGRDYGYTF - TRBJ1-2 TRBV7-2 15 TRBD1
TGTGCCAGCAGCCAAACGTCGGGACAGATCACAGATACGCAGTATTTT CASSQTSGQITDTQYF few TRBJ2-3 TRBV4-2 16 TRBD1
TGTGCCAGCAGTTCTCCGGGACTAACAATGCCGAACACCGGGGAGCTGTTTTTT CASSSPGLTMPNTGELFF - TRBJ2-2 TRBV27 18 TRBD2
TGTGCCAGCAGCTTCGGACTAGCGGGAGTCGACGAGCAGTACTTC CASSFGLAGVDEQYF - TRBJ2-7 TRBV7-9 15 TRBD2
TGCGCCAGCAGCTTCTCTAGCGGGGGTCCCACAGATACGCAGTATTTT CASSFSSGGPTDTQYF - TRBJ2-3 TRBV5-1 16 TRBD2
TGCGCCAGCAGAGGACTAGCGGACACGACCGGGGAGCTGTTTTTT CASRGLADTTGELFF few TRBJ2-2 TRBV5-1 15 TRBD2
TGCGCCAGCAGCCAAGGGTTGGGACAGCTGAACACTGAAGCTTTCTTT CASSQGLGQLNTEAFF - TRBJ1-1 TRBV4-3 16 TRBD1
TGTGCCAGCAGCCCCCCCGGACTAGCGGGGGGGGTCGAGACCCAGTACTTC CASSPPGLAGGVETQYF - TRBJ2-5 TRBV7-2 17 TRBD2